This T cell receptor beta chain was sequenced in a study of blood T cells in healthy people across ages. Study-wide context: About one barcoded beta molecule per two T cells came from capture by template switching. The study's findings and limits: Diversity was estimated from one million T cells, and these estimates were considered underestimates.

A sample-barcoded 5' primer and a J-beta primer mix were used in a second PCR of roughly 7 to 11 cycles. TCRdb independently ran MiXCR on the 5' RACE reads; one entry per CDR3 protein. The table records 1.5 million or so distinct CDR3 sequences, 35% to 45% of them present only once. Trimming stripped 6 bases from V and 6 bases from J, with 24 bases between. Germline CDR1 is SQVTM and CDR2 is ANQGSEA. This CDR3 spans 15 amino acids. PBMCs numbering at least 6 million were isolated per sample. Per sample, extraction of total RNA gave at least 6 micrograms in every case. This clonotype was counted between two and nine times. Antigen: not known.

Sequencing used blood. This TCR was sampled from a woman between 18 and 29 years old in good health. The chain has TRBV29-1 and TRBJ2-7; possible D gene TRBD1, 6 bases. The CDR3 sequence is CSVAQGQGYFLEQYF. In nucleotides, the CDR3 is TGCAGCGTAGCACAGGGACAAGGTTACTTCCTCGAGCAGTACTTC.